One and the same sample provided the 30 T cell receptor beta chains below, sequenced in a study of tumor-infiltrating lymphocytes in primary liver carcinoma. Unsorted bulk tissue (about 18-30 mg) underwent RNA and DNA co-extraction. Total RNA amounting to 500 ng was the source from which TCR beta cDNA was made with a constant-region primer. Three nested multiplex PCR rounds of slightly modified ARM-PCR generated TCR beta libraries. The first two PCR rounds used TRBV1-TRBV30 primers with a Cbeta primer, 9 to 10 cycles each. TCRdb processed the multiplex PCR reads anew with MiXCR; each CDR3 protein has one entry. The table records 40,000 to 55,000 distinct CDR3 sequences, over 65% of them present only once. Sequenced: liver tumor tissue from sampling region 5. As to subset: tumor region T5, tumor centre. The receptor source for this set is a man in his forties or fifties with primary liver carcinoma and hepatitis B virus infection.

This clonotype was counted ten times or more. J is TRBJ2-3 and V is TRBV29-1; TRBD2 agrees at 9 bases. The trim removed 6 bases at V and 2 bases at J, leaving 6 bases unmatched. CDR1 and CDR2 (germline): SQVTM, ANQGSEA. The CDR3 is 14 amino acids. This chain's CDR3 is CSVAPSGDTDTQYF. CDR3 DNA sequence: TGCAGCGTCGCTCCTAGCGGGGACACAGATACGCAGTATTTT.

On this clonotype itself: This is likely a read error, given that the CDR3 carries no conserved phenylalanine or tryptophan at its end. J is TRBJ2-1 and V is TRBV6-5, with 12 bases aligning to TRBD2. The J segment lost 5 bases and the V segment lost 6 bases, leaving 5 bases of the junction unmatched. Germline CDR1 is MNHEY and CDR2 is SVGAGI. The CDR3 spans 15 residues. The CDR3 sequence is CASRCGLAGHNEQFS. CDR3 nucleotides: TGTGCCAGCAGATGTGGACTAGCGGGGCACAATGAGCAGTTCTCA.

The chain is built from TRBV7-6 and TRBJ2-7; 8 positions match TRBD2. J gave up 2 bases and V 2 bases, and 8 bases lay outside the gene matches. The CDR3 is made up of 16 amino acids. Germline loops: CDR1 SGHVS, CDR2 FNYEAQ. CDR3 DNA sequence: TGTGCCAGCAGCTTATTGAGCGGGAGTGCAACCTACGAGCAGTACTTC. Residues: CASSLLSGSATYEQYF.

With regard to this clonotype: The junction departs from the called germline gene at one end, perhaps through a read error. The chain joins TRBV11-2 to TRBJ1-2; maybe TRBD1 (6 bases). The CDR3 is made up of 14 amino acids. From germline, CDR1 is SGHAT and CDR2 FQNNGV. The CDR3 nucleotides are TGTGACAGCAGAGAGAGGGACACCACCTATGGATACATCTTC. This codes for CDSRERDTTYGYIF. The whole variable domain, filled in from reference TRBV11-2 and TRBJ1-2, reads EAGVAQSPRYKIIEKRQSVAFWCNPISGHATLYWYQQILGQGPKLLIQFQNNGVVDDSQLPKDRFSAERLKGVDSTLKIQPAKLEDSAVYLCDSRERDTTYGYIFGSGTRLTVV.

Concerning this clonotype: One junction end disagrees with the germline gene, perhaps due to a read error. The chain couples TRBV4-1 to TRBJ1-2; tentative D call: TRBD1 (5 bases). The CDR3 is 13 amino acids. CDR1 and CDR2 from the germline V gene are MGHRA and YSYEKL. CDR3 sequence reads: CGSSETANCGNTF. CDR3 nucleotides: TGCGGCAGCAGCGAGACAGCTAACTGTGGCAACACCTTC.

Concerning this clonotype itself: This CDR3 is missing its conserved last phenylalanine or tryptophan, likely due to a read error. The chain links TRBV11-2 to TRBJ2-7; D is undetermined. The CDR3 length is 14 residues. Germline lookup yields CDR1 SGHAT and CDR2 FQNNGV. The CDR3 sequence is CASNLSDTVYEQYY. The CDR3 nucleotides read TGTGCCAGCAACTTATCTGACACTGTCTACGAGCAGTACTAC.

This clonotype was detected only once. J is TRBJ1-2 and V is TRBV12-3 or TRBV12-4; D is unresolved. V lost 3 bases and J 3 bases, leaving 14 bases between the germline ends. CDR3 length equals 15 residues. In DNA, the CDR3 is TGTGCCAGCAGTTTCTCATCGGTAGATGACTATGGCTACACCTTC. Protein sequence: CASSFSSVDDYGYTF.

The CDR3: CASTDLGAEWYF. CDR3 coding DNA: TGCGCCAGCACCGATTTAGGGGCCGAGTGGTACTTC. The V gene is TRBV5-1, the J gene TRBJ2-7, with D possibly matching TRBD1 (5 bases). Germline V gene data show CDR1 as SGHRS and CDR2 as YFSETQ. This CDR3 is 12 amino acids long. Trimming took off 6 bases at V and 12 bases at J, with 19 bases between the two ends.

Turning to this clonotype: The CDR3 ends on some other residue instead of the conserved phenylalanine or tryptophan, so this is likely a read error. The chain is built from TRBV4-1 and TRBJ2-7, with unresolved D. Germline V CDR1 and CDR2: MGHRA, YSYEKL. This CDR3 is 15 amino acids long. V lost 1 base and J lost 0, with 10 bases in between. CDR3 residues: CASSQVCIGSYEQYS. For the CDR3, the DNA is TGCGCCAGCAGCCAAGTATGTATTGGCTCCTACGAGCAGTACTCC.

In regard to this clonotype: The junction shows a germline mismatch at one end, possibly a read error. The chain has TRBV6-5 and TRBJ2-7; TRBD2 matches 9 bases. Germline V gives CDR1 MNHEY, CDR2 SVGAGI. The CDR3 extends over 14 amino acids. The CDR3 region is CAPRPEGLAYEQYF. CDR3 bases: TGTGCCCCTAGGCCGGAGGGACTAGCCTACGAGCAATACTTC.

The rearrangement joins TRBV28 to TRBJ2-6; 8 bases agree with TRBD1. This CDR3 contains 15 residues. Trimming removed 10 bases from V and 1 base from J; junction bases left unmatched: 6. The germline CDR1 and CDR2 sequences are MDHEN and SYDVKM. The DNA of the CDR3 is TGTGCCACCTGGCAGGGGGCGTCTGGGGCCAACGTCCTGACTTTC. Residues: CATWQGASGANVLTF. Looking up the rest from reference TRBV28 and TRBJ2-6 gives the full variable domain: DVKVTQSSRYLVKRTGEKVFLECVQDMDHENMFWYRQDPGLGLRLIYFSYDVKMKEKGDIPEGYSVSREKKERFSLILESASTNQTSMYLCATWQGASGANVLTFGAGSRLTVL.

Ten or more counts support this clonotype. V usage is TRBV7-2 and J usage is TRBJ2-7, with D possibly matching TRBD1 (6 bases). This CDR3 has 12 amino acids. Trimming took 3 bases from V and 5 from J, leaving 8 bases between them. Germline CDR1 SGHTA, CDR2 FQGNSA. This chain's CDR3 is CASSFTGNEQYF. The DNA of the CDR3 is TGTGCCAGCAGCTTCACAGGGAACGAGCAGTACTTC.

Regarding this clonotype: The final CDR3 position lacks the conserved phenylalanine or tryptophan, pointing to a likely read error. The chain uses TRBV12-3 or TRBV12-4 and TRBJ2-1, with 9 bases fitting TRBD1. The CDR3 length is 13 residues. With V trimmed by 7 bases and J by 7 bases, 5 bases remained unmatched. The CDR3 bases are TGTGCCAGCACTACGGACAGGGGTAATGAGCAGTTCATC. Translated: CASTTDRGNEQFI.

In its sample, this clonotype was seen a few times. The chain carries TRBV10-1 and TRBJ2-7; 9 bases align to TRBD2. The CDR3 is 14 amino acids. Losses at the gene ends were 4 bases for V and 10 bases for J; bases not matched to a gene: 11. Germline V gene data show CDR1 as WNHNN and CDR2 as SYGVQD (reference sequence). The DNA for the CDR3 is TGCGCCAGCAGTGGTAGCGGGAGCGCCTACGGACAGTACTTC. Encoded protein: CASSGSGSAYGQYF.

In regard to this clonotype: The junction and the germline gene differ at one end; a read error may be behind it. The V gene is TRBV4-1, the J gene TRBJ2-3; tentative D call: TRBD2 (5 bases). Germline V CDR1 and CDR2: MGHRA, YSYEKL. The CDR3 is 15 amino acids. Here the CDR3 DNA reads TGTGCCAGCAGCCAAGAGCCTAGCTGCACAGATACGCTGTATTTT. Encoded protein: CASSQEPSCTDTLYF.

A note on this clonotype: Relative to the germline gene, one junction end is altered; a read error may explain this. The V and J genes are TRBV11-1 and TRBJ2-2; the D call may be TRBD1 or TRBD2 (6 bases each). The CDR3 loop spans 15 amino acids. From germline, CDR1 is SGHAT and CDR2 FQDESV (reference sequence). The CDR3 spells CASRAGDLNTGELFF. CDR3 in DNA: TGTGCCAGCAGAGCAGGGGACTTGAACACCGGGGAGCTGTTTTTC.

The V gene is TRBV6-1, the J gene TRBJ2-7, with unresolved D. The CDR3 runs to 14 residues. Trimming stripped 1 base from V and 7 bases from J, with 14 bases between. Germline values: CDR1 MNHNS, CDR2 SASEGT. CDR3 DNA sequence: TGTGCCAGCAGTGAAGTTGGGCGAGGAGCGGAGCAGTACTTC. Its protein product is CASSEVGRGAEQYF.

Concerning this clonotype itself: The junction and the germline gene differ at one end; a read error may be behind it. The chain links TRBV12-3 or TRBV12-4 to TRBJ2-7; the match to TRBD2 covers 12 bases. The CDR3 totals 15 residues. CDR3 amino acids: CANSFMQTSGGEQYF. CDR3 coding DNA: TGTGCCAACAGTTTCATGCAGACTAGCGGGGGCGAGCAGTACTTC.

In this sample, this clonotype turned up once. The junction differs from germline at one of its ends, possibly a read error. The gene calls are TRBV11-1 and TRBJ2-2; 9 bases line up with TRBD1. The CDR3 spans 17 residues. Germline V gene data show CDR1 as SGHAT and CDR2 as FQDESV (reference sequence). CDR3 nucleotides: TGTGGCAGCAGCACTGATCGGGACAGGGTCGGCACCGGGGAGCTGTTTTTT. Amino acid sequence: CGSSTDRDRVGTGELFF.

About this clonotype: At one of its ends the junction is not consistent with the germline gene, which may arise from a read error. The chain uses TRBV11-1 and TRBJ2-7; D is possibly TRBD1 (6 bases). The CDR3 is 15 residues long. Germline CDR1 reads SGHAT; CDR2 reads FQDESV (reference sequence). The CDR3 nucleotides are TGTGTCTGCAGCTTCGACGGACAGTTCTCCTATGAGCAGTACTTC. Encoded protein: CVCSFDGQFSYEQYF. Based on the CDR3 plus reference TRBV11-1 and TRBJ2-7, the full variable domain is EAEVAQSPRYKITEKSQAVAFWCDPISGHATLYWYRQILGQGPELLVQFQDESVVDDSQLPKDRFSAERLKGVDSTLKIQPAELGDSAMYLCVCSFDGQFSYEQYFGPGTRLTVT.

In regard to this clonotype: Here the CDR3 omits its conserved ending phenylalanine or tryptophan, so a read error is the likely source. No DNA is shown, since the ends of the CDR3 on it are uncertain; the CDR3 is the one TCRdb lists. The chain combines TRBV12-3 or TRBV12-4 with TRBJ2-2; the table assigns TRBD1, which was not confirmed against the DNA. From its first to its last residue, the CDR3 has 15 amino acids. The CDR3 region is CASRSTGANTGELFL.

About this clonotype itself: No conserved phenylalanine or tryptophan is present at the end of the CDR3, so a read error is the likely explanation. This sequence joins TRBV29-1 and TRBJ1-2, with D possibly TRBD1 on 5 matching bases. This CDR3 spans 13 amino acids. Looked up from germline, CDR1 is SQVTM and CDR2 is ANQGSEA. This CDR3 is CSAADSKIYGYTY. The CDR3 region has the DNA TGCAGCGCTGCTGACAGCAAAATCTATGGTTACACCTAC.

Of note for this clonotype: At one boundary the junction diverges from the germline segment, which might be a read error. The rearrangement links TRBV10-3 to TRBJ2-7; TRBD1 aligns across 9 bases. From germline, CDR1 is ENHRY and CDR2 SYGVKD. The CDR3 totals 14 residues. The CDR3 spells CAISPGTGTYKQYF. The CDR3 DNA reads as TGTGCCATCAGTCCCGGGACAGGGACCTACAAGCAGTACTTT.

This clonotype has ten or more counts. The V gene is TRBV6-5, the J gene TRBJ1-2; 7 nucleotides match TRBD1. Germline V gene data show CDR1 as MNHEY and CDR2 as SVGAGI. V shed 6 bases and J 8 bases; nucleotides not matched to a gene: 12. This CDR3 comprises 14 residues. The CDR3 reads CASSTGTVADGYTF. DNA of the CDR3: TGTGCCAGCAGCACCGGGACAGTGGCCGACGGCTACACCTTC.

Of note for this clonotype: One end of the junction fails to match germline, which may point to a read error. CDR3 sequence (DNA): TGTGCCAGCAGCCCTAGTAGCGGGAGCACAGATACGCAATATTTT. It yields the protein CASSPSSGSTDTQYF. The chain recombines TRBV7-3 with TRBJ2-3; 9 bases align to TRBD2. Germline CDR1 SGHTA, CDR2 FQGTGA. This CDR3 is 15 amino acids long.

The gene calls are TRBV11-2 and TRBJ2-2; D tentatively fits TRBD1 or TRBD2 (5 bases each). V was cut by 1 base and J by 8 bases, with 14 bases left in between. Germline CDR1 reads SGHAT; CDR2 reads FQNNGV. This CDR3 has 15 amino acids. CDR3 sequence reads: CASSLGRLGAGELFF. The CDR3, as DNA: TGTGCCAGCAGCTTAGGCCGGCTCGGGGCTGGGGAGCTGTTTTTT.

Note on this clonotype: The CDR3 does not end in the conserved phenylalanine or tryptophan, so this is likely a read error. The chain couples TRBV6-1 to TRBJ2-3, with a possible D match to TRBD2 (6 bases). This CDR3 contains 14 residues. Per the germline V gene, CDR1 is MNHNS and CDR2 is SASEGT. CDR3: CASSAGASIDTQYY. The CDR3 DNA sequence: TGTGCCAGCAGTGCGGGAGCTAGCATAGATACGCAGTATTAT.

As concerns this clonotype: One end of the junction does not line up with germline, which may come from a read error. The chain uses TRBV7-9 and TRBJ2-1; D might be TRBD1 (6 bases). The germline V gene has CDR1 SEHNR and CDR2 FQNEAQ (reference sequence). The CDR3 covers 16 residues. The CDR3 region is CASSLGGPRSYNEHFF. As DNA, the CDR3 is TGTGCCAGCAGCTTAGGGGGGCCGAGATCCTACAATGAGCATTTCTTC.

A note on this clonotype: The germline gene is not matched at one end of the junction; a read error may be the cause. This chain joins TRBV28 and TRBJ2-7; D possibly corresponds to TRBD2 (6 bases). The V gene's germline CDR1 is MDHEN and CDR2 SYDVKM. The CDR3 loop spans 13 amino acids. Here the CDR3 DNA reads TGTGTCAGCATTTTCGCGGGAAACTACGAGCAGTACTTC. Translating it yields CVSIFAGNYEQYF.

CDR3 nucleotides: TGCAGCACTGACCCGGGCGGAAATGAGCAGTTCTTC. This translates into CSTDPGGNEQFF. The chain is built from TRBV29-1 and TRBJ2-1; unclear D gene. Trimming took 8 bases from V and 7 from J, leaving 15 bases between them. The CDR3 covers 12 residues. From germline, CDR1 is SQVTM and CDR2 ANQGSEA.